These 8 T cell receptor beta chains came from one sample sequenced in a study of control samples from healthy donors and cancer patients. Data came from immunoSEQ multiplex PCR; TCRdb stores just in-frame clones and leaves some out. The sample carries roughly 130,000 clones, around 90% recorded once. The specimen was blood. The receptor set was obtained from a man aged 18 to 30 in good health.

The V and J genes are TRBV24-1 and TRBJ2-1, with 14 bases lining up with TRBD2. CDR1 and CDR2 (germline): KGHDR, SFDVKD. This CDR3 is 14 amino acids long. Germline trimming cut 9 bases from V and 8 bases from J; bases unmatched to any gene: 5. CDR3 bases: TGTGCCACCCGGACTAGCGGGAGGTTGCATGAGCAGTTCTTC. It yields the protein CATRTSGRLHEQFF.

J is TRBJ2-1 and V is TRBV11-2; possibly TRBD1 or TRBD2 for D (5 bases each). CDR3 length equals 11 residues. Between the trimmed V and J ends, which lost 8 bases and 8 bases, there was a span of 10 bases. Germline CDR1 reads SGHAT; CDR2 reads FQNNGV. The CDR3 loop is CASGLGDEQFF. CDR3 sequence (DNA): TGTGCCAGCGGTCTGGGGGATGAGCAGTTCTTC.

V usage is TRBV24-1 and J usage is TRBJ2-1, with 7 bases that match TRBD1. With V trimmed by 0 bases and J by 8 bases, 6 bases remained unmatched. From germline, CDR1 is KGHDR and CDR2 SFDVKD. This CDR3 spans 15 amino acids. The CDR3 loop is CATSDLPTGVDEQFF. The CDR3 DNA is TGTGCCACCAGTGATTTGCCCACAGGGGTGGATGAGCAGTTCTTC.

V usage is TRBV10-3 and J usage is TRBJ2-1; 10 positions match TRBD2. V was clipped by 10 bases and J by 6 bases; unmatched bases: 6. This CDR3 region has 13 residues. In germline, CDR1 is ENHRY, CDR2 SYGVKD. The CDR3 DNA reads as TGTGCCAGCTCTAGCGGGAGCTCCAATGAGCAGTTCTTC. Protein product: CASSSGSSNEQFF.

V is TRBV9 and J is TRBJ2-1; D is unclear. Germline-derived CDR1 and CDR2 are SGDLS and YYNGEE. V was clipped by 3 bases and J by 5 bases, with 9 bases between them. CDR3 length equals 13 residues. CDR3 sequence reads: CASSATQHNEQFF. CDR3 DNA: TGTGCCAGCAGCGCAACCCAACACAATGAGCAGTTCTTC.

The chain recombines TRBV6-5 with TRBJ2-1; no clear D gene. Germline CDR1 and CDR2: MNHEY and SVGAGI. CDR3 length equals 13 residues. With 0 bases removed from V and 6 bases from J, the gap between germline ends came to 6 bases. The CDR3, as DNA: TGTGCCAGCAGTTACTCGAACAGCAATGAGCAGTTCTTC. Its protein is CASSYSNSNEQFF.

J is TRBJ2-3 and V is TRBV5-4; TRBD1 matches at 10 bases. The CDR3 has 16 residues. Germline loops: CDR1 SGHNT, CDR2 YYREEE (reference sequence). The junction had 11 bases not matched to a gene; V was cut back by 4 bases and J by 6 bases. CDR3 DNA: TGTGCCAGCAGCCCGCGGACAGGGGGAGGGTATGATACGCAGTATTTT. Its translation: CASSPRTGGGYDTQYF.

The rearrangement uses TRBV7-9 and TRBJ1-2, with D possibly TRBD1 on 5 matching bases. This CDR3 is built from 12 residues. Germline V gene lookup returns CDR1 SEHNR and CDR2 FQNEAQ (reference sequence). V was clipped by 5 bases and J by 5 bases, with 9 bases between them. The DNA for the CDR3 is TGTGCCAGCAGCACCGACAGATATGGCTACACCTTC. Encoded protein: CASSTDRYGYTF.